This T cell receptor (beta chain) comes out of a study of early T cells in non-severe SARS-CoV-2 infection. The protocol attached unique molecular identifiers to individual cDNA molecules. Each CDR3 protein gets one entry after TCRdb re-called the 5' RACE reads with MiXCR. The sample consists of under 85,000 distinct CDR3 sequences, roughly 8.7% of them appearing once. There are many counts of this clonotype. This TCR came from an adult who was a healthcare worker with PCR-confirmed SARS-CoV-2 infection or an uninfected control (not recorded which). Sequencing used whole blood.

The CDR3 nucleotides read TGCAGTGCTAGAAGTACGGCTTCCTACGAGCAGTACTTC. Translated, it gives CSARSTASYEQYF. The genes are TRBV20-1 and TRBJ2-7; D call uncertain. V dropped 2 bases and J dropped 1 base, with 9 bases sitting between them. The CDR3 extends over 13 amino acids. Germline-derived CDR1 and CDR2 are DFQATT and SNEGSKA (reference sequence).